Sequencing of this TCR beta chain was carried out in a study of blood T cells in healthy people across ages. The second PCR ran roughly 6 to 11 cycles with a sample-barcoded 5' primer and J-beta primers. TCRdb re-called the 5' RACE reads with MiXCR, one entry per CDR3 protein. Among under 2,000,000 distinct CDR3 sequences listed, around 48% were seen once. Overall study results and limits: Percentage of naive T cells showed a strong correlation with TCR beta diversity. With unsorted PBMCs, a conclusive comparison of naive versus antigen-experienced cells was not possible. More naive CD4+ cells and higher diversity marked long-lived donors relative to aged donors.

The V gene's germline CDR1 is MNHNY and CDR2 SVGAGI (reference sequence). This CDR3 spans 14 amino acids. V was clipped by 0 bases and J by 4 bases, with 9 bases between them. No fewer than 5.5 micrograms of total RNA were isolated from every sample. There are a few counts of this clonotype. As yet, its antigen is unknown. The V and J genes are TRBV6-6 and TRBJ2-5; D gene unclear. The specimen was blood. The sequence derives from a woman between 35 and 50 years old in good health. CDR3 nucleotide sequence: TGTGCCAGCAGTTACTCGAACGTGGGAGAGACCCAGTACTTC. It yields the protein CASSYSNVGETQYF.